This T cell receptor beta chain was observed in a study of cytomegalovirus exposure and HLA in healthy donors. This CDR3 is 13 amino acids long. The germline CDR1 and CDR2 sequences are LNHDA and SQIVND (reference sequence). V was cut by 8 bases and J by 1 base, with 10 bases left in between. Amplification used 60 Vbeta primers and 13 Jbeta primers. Using immunoSEQ multiplex PCR, the repertoire was profiled, and TCRdb retains in-frame clones only, with some absent. The top ten hold about 1.5% of the sample, which has about 180,000 clones, 76% seen once. The receptor's source is a man aged 18 to 30 in good health and CMV-seronegative. The sample was PBMCs. The chain links TRBV19 to TRBJ2-3; tentatively, D is TRBD1 (5 bases). CDR3 in DNA: TGTGCCAGTGCCCAACAGGGCACAGATACGCAGTATTTT. This translates into CASAQQGTDTQYF.